This is a list of T cell receptor beta chains from one sample in a study of radiotherapy plus CTLA-4 blockade in lung cancer. TCRdb's table, derived via immunoSEQ multiplex PCR, lists solely in-frame clones and lacks some. The table includes 120,000 or so clones, about nine tenths detected once. Sequencing was performed on peripheral blood, taken from a patient treated with radiotherapy plus ipilimumab. The receptors originated from a human donor with non-small cell lung cancer that progressed on radiotherapy plus ipilimumab. Both conserved end residues are part of each CDR3. The order of the fields is D gene, J gene, V gene, clone size, CDR3 DNA, CDR3 protein. D genes are given only for firm matches. Some rows have no size entry. The others give once, few or many, or a class for an expanded clone.

d_call: NA; j_call: TRBJ2-5; v_call: TRBV7-8; clone_size: NA; cdr3_nt: TGTGCCAGCAGCACCCAGTCCGGGGTCCAAGAGACCCAGTACTTC; cdr3_aa: CASSTQSGVQETQYF
d_call: TRBD1; j_call: TRBJ2-1; v_call: TRBV11-1; clone_size: NA; cdr3_nt: TGTGCCAGCAGCCGCTTGAGAGGGGGCAGGGTAGTAAATGAGCAGTTCTTC; cdr3_aa: CASSRLRGGRVVNEQFF
d_call: NA; j_call: TRBJ2-5; v_call: TRBV4-1; clone_size: NA; cdr3_nt: TGCGCCAGCAGCCAGCGACTAGTACTTGAGACCCAGTACTTC; cdr3_aa: CASSQRLVLETQYF
d_call: NA; j_call: TRBJ2-1; v_call: TRBV7-8; clone_size: NA; cdr3_nt: TGTGCCAGCAGCCCCGGGGGACCCCGGTCGGGTAATGAGCAGTTCTTC; cdr3_aa: CASSPGGPRSGNEQFF
d_call: NA; j_call: TRBJ2-2; v_call: TRBV19; clone_size: few; cdr3_nt: TGTGCCAGTAGGACCGGGGCCAGGGGCACCGGGGAGCTGTTTTTT; cdr3_aa: CASRTGARGTGELFF
d_call: NA; j_call: TRBJ1-4; v_call: TRBV4-2; clone_size: NA; cdr3_nt: TGTGCCAGCAGCCAGACCGACTATAATGAAAAACTGTTTTTT; cdr3_aa: CASSQTDYNEKLFF
d_call: NA; j_call: TRBJ2-5; v_call: TRBV20-1; clone_size: NA; cdr3_nt: TGCAGTGCCGAGGTGGGGGAGACCCAGTACTTC; cdr3_aa: CSAEVGETQYF
d_call: NA; j_call: TRBJ2-1; v_call: TRBV2; clone_size: NA; cdr3_nt: TGTGCCATTCGTTCCCCAATAGGCGAGCAGTTCTTC; cdr3_aa: CAIRSPIGEQFF
d_call: NA; j_call: TRBJ2-1; v_call: TRBV5-1; clone_size: NA; cdr3_nt: TGCGCCAGCAGTCGGGAATTCTACAATGAGCAGTTCTTC; cdr3_aa: CASSREFYNEQFF
d_call: NA; j_call: TRBJ2-1; v_call: TRBV29-1; clone_size: NA; cdr3_nt: TGCAGCGTTGAAGAAGCGGGCAGGTACTACAATGAGCAGTTCTTC; cdr3_aa: CSVEEAGRYYNEQFF
d_call: TRBD1; j_call: TRBJ2-1; v_call: TRBV5-1; clone_size: NA; cdr3_nt: TGCGCCAGCAGCTTAGGGGGCCCCATCTACTTCTTC; cdr3_aa: CASSLGGPIYFF
d_call: NA; j_call: TRBJ2-5; v_call: TRBV4-2; clone_size: NA; cdr3_nt: TGTGCCAGCAGCCAAGTCGGAGGGCCGGGGGAGACCCAGTACTTC; cdr3_aa: CASSQVGGPGETQYF
d_call: TRBD2; j_call: TRBJ2-7; v_call: TRBV6-5; clone_size: NA; cdr3_nt: TGTGCCAGCAGTCGGACTAGCGGGGTGGCCTACGAGCAGTACTTC; cdr3_aa: CASSRTSGVAYEQYF
d_call: TRBD2; j_call: TRBJ2-7; v_call: TRBV5-1; clone_size: NA; cdr3_nt: TGCGCCAGCAGCTTGGAAGGCGGGAGAGATTACGAGCAGTACTTC; cdr3_aa: CASSLEGGRDYEQYF
d_call: NA; j_call: TRBJ2-2; v_call: TRBV5-6; clone_size: NA; cdr3_nt: TGTGCCAGCAGCTTGAAGGTCCACGGGGAGCTGTTTTTT; cdr3_aa: CASSLKVHGELFF